Listed below are T cell receptor beta chains from one sample, sequenced in a study of T cells after yellow fever vaccination. TCRdb processed the 5' RACE reads anew with MiXCR; each CDR3 protein has one entry. The table has some 300,000 distinct CDR3 sequences, 3.6% seen once. The sample was PBMCs, taken on the day of the yellow fever booster vaccination. The receptors shown here come from a man aged 18-30 years who received the YFV17D yellow fever vaccine. The CDR3 runs from the conserved cysteine through the conserved F or W. A D gene is named only where the DNA matches it firmly. Size tells how often a clone was seen (once, few, many) or the class of an expanded clone, and some rows leave it out.

clone size,V gene,J gene,D gene,CDR3 DNA,CDR3 protein
-,TRBV24-1,TRBJ2-5,TRBD2,TGTGCCACCAGTGGTTGGACTAGCGGGGGGACCCAAGAGACCCAGTACTTC,CATSGWTSGGTQETQYF
-,TRBV2,TRBJ2-1,-,TGTGCCAGCAGTTCCTGGGGGCTCTACAATGAGCAGTTCTTC,CASSSWGLYNEQFF
many,TRBV5-1,TRBJ2-3,-,TGCGCCAGCAGCTTGGAAAGGGTCGGGGCAGATACGCAGTATTTT,CASSLERVGADTQYF
-,TRBV10-3,TRBJ1-3,-,TGTGCCATCAGTGACCCCGAGGGCAGGGCCTCTGGAAACACCATATATTTT,CAISDPEGRASGNTIYF
many,TRBV20-1,TRBJ2-3,TRBD2,TGCAGTGCCCCCCGGGGGGGGGCAGATACGCAGTATTTT,CSAPRGGADTQYF
-,TRBV21-1,TRBJ1-3,-,TGTGCCAGCAGGGGGCAGGGCCTCTACCTCCCAAGCTCTGGAAACACCATATATTTT,CASRGQGLYLPSSGNTIYF
many,TRBV20-1,TRBJ1-5,-,TGCAGTGCTAGAGGGGGAGGCCTAAATCAGCCCCAGCATTTT,CSARGGGLNQPQHF
many,TRBV7-2,TRBJ2-5,-,TGTGCCAGCAGCTTGACCCCAGAGACCCAGTACTTC,CASSLTPETQYF
-,TRBV4-1,TRBJ1-2,-,TGCGCCAGCAGCCAAGATCGGGCCACAAAGCGGGGCTACACCTTC,CASSQDRATKRGYTF
-,TRBV10-1,TRBJ2-7,-,TGCGCCAGCACTGACATGACAGCCCCCTACGAGCAGTACTTC,CASTDMTAPYEQYF
many,TRBV28,TRBJ2-3,-,TGTGCCAGCAGCCACCATGGGGGGGGGCAGGGGAGCACAGATACGCAGTATTTT,CASSHHGGGQGSTDTQYF
few,TRBV21-1,TRBJ2-1,-,TGTGCCAGCAGCGGGCGGCGGGGCCTTTACAATGAGCAGTTCTTC,CASSGRRGLYNEQFF
many,TRBV20-1,TRBJ2-7,TRBD2,TGCAGTGCTAGAGATCCCAGCGGGGGATCCTACGAGCAGTACTTC,CSARDPSGGSYEQYF
many,TRBV28,TRBJ1-4,-,TGTGCCAGCAGCTGGGGGGCAACCAATGAAAAACTGTTTTTT,CASSWGATNEKLFF
few,TRBV9,TRBJ1-3,TRBD1,TGTGCCAGCAGCGTCTTACAGGGGGCTCCTGGAAACACCATATATTTT,CASSVLQGAPGNTIYF
few,TRBV12-3/TRBV12-4,TRBJ1-3,-,TGTGCCACCGGGGCTGGGGCAAACACCATATATTTT,CATGAGANTIYF
many,TRBV5-1,TRBJ2-5,TRBD2,TGCGCCAGCACATTTCTAGCGGGGAGGCAAGAGACCCAGTACTTC,CASTFLAGRQETQYF
many,TRBV5-1,TRBJ2-5,-,TGCGCCAGCAGCTTGGCCCAGGAGACCCAGTACTTC,CASSLAQETQYF
many,TRBV7-3,TRBJ2-1,-,TGTGCCAGCAGCTTAAACTCTGGGGGCTATGAGCAGTTCTTC,CASSLNSGGYEQFF
many,TRBV9,TRBJ2-1,-,TGTGCCAGCAGCGTAGGCCCTACGGAAGTAGCTGATAGCTCCTACAATGAGCAGTTCTTC,CASSVGPTEVADSSYNEQFF
few,TRBV19,TRBJ2-7,-,TGTGCCAGTAGTCCAGGGCTCTCCTACGAGCAGTACTTC,CASSPGLSYEQYF
few,TRBV11-2,TRBJ2-3,-,TGTGCCAGCAGCTTGGGGGATCTTGCCACAGATACGCAGTATTTT,CASSLGDLATDTQYF
many,TRBV28,TRBJ2-3,TRBD2,TGTGCTACACCCCACTGGGGGGGGGACACAGATACGCAGTATTTT,CATPHWGGDTDTQYF
many,TRBV5-1,TRBJ2-3,-,TGCGCCAGCAGCGGGGCAGATTGGATGGCAGATACGCAGTATTTT,CASSGADWMADTQYF
few,TRBV5-1,TRBJ2-1,TRBD2,TGCGCCAGCAGCCCGGGACTAGCGGGGGGCGATGAGCAGTTCTTC,CASSPGLAGGDEQFF
few,TRBV10-3,TRBJ2-5,TRBD2,TGTGCCATCAGCCTGAGCGGGGGCCAAGAGACCCAGTACTTC,CAISLSGGQETQYF
many,TRBV12-3/TRBV12-4,TRBJ1-2,-,TGTGCCAGCAGTTTAGCGCGATGGGGAGGCTACACCTTC,CASSLARWGGYTF
many,TRBV27,TRBJ2-1,TRBD2,TGTGCCAGCACCTCTCTCTCGGGGGGAGCTTACAATGAGCAGTTCTTC,CASTSLSGGAYNEQFF
many,TRBV10-2,TRBJ1-5,-,TGCGCCAGCAGAGATGGCACTCATAGCAATCAGCCCCAGAATTTT,CASRDGTHSNQPQNF
-,TRBV7-9,TRBJ1-2,-,TGTGCCAGCAGCTTAGCCCGCGCGATAAACTATGGCTACACCTTC,CASSLARAINYGYTF
many,TRBV7-9,TRBJ1-5,TRBD1,TGTGCCAGCAGCTTAACCGAGACAGGGGGCTTTGGCCAGCCCCAGCATTTT,CASSLTETGGFGQPQHF
many,TRBV7-9,TRBJ2-7,TRBD1,TGTGCCAGCAGCCCGCAGACAGGGGGCTCCTACGAGCAGTACTTC,CASSPQTGGSYEQYF
many,TRBV7-2,TRBJ2-5,TRBD2,TGTGCCAGCAGCTTGTGGACTAGCGGGGGGGGAGAGACCCAGTACTTC,CASSLWTSGGGETQYF
-,TRBV5-1,TRBJ2-3,TRBD2,TGCGCCAGCAGTCGGACTAGCGGGGCTGGAGATACGCAGTATTTT,CASSRTSGAGDTQYF
-,TRBV5-6,TRBJ2-2,-,TGTGCCAGCAGCTTCCCTCACACGAACACCGGGGAGCTGTTTTTT,CASSFPHTNTGELFF
-,TRBV3-1,TRBJ2-7,TRBD1,TGTGCCAGCAGCCGGACAGGAGGCCACGAGCAGTACTTC,CASSRTGGHEQYF
many,TRBV12-3/TRBV12-4,TRBJ2-7,TRBD2,TGTGCCAGCAGTTGGGGGGGGGAGCAGTACTTC,CASSWGGEQYF
few,TRBV12-3/TRBV12-4,TRBJ2-1,-,TGTGCCAGCAGTCAGAGGGACACCTCCTACAATGAGCAGTTCTTC,CASSQRDTSYNEQFF
many,TRBV20-1,TRBJ2-2,TRBD2,TGCAGTGCTAGGTTCCCCATGGCTAGCGGGGGCGGGCAAAAGAGCACCGGGGAGCTGTTTTTT,CSARFPMASGGGQKSTGELFF
-,TRBV29-1,TRBJ1-1,TRBD1,TGCAGCGCGTCGGGACAGGAGAACACTGAAGCTTTCTTT,CSASGQENTEAFF
many,TRBV10-2,TRBJ2-3,-,TGCGCCAGCCTTCCAGCGATTACAGATACGCAGTATTTT,CASLPAITDTQYF
few,TRBV7-2,TRBJ1-6,TRBD1,TGTGCCAGCAGCTTAGCTGGGACAGCAACTAATTCACCCCTCCACTTT,CASSLAGTATNSPLHF
many,TRBV12-3/TRBV12-4,TRBJ2-3,-,TGTGCCAGCACTCTAAACCAGGGGCGCGGAGATACGCAGTATTTT,CASTLNQGRGDTQYF
few,TRBV14,TRBJ2-7,-,TGTGCCAGCAGCCAAGATCACGGGGGCAAGTCCTACGAGCAGTACTTC,CASSQDHGGKSYEQYF
few,TRBV20-1,TRBJ1-1,TRBD1,TGCAGTGCTAGAGATCTAAGGGCTATGGCGGCAGGGGGTTATCCTGAAGCTTTCTTT,CSARDLRAMAAGGYPEAFF